The entry below gives a single T cell receptor beta chain sequence along with its context. Its antigen is unknown. The source of the sample is a study of CXCR3-negative and CXCR3-positive naive CD8 T cells. Regarding the study as a whole: TRB CDR3 properties served as the basis for inferring TCR strength, and surface CD5 was comparable between naive subsets. The TRB CDR3s that CXCR3-positive naive cells carried were more hydrophobic than those of CXCR3-negative naive cells.

Preparation of TRB cDNA libraries relied on 5' RACE carrying UMI labels. TCRdb re-called the 5' RACE reads and shows each CDR3 protein once, DNA omitted. The sample yields 120,000 or so distinct CDR3 sequences, of which the top ten take up 0.59%. The sequence came from a human donor in good health. Some clones in this sample may be carry-over from other donors' samples. Sequenced sample: naive CXCR3+ CD8+ T cells from blood. This sample's subset: CD45RO-CCR7+CD27+CD95- naive CD8+ T cells expressing CXCR3 (TNR3+).

The CDR3 loop reads CASRAGGGARFYGNTIYF. V gene TRBV21-1 combines with J gene TRBJ1-3; TCRdb names TRBD1, which stays unverified in the absence of DNA. TRBV21-1 is designated a pseudogene. CDR3 size: 18 residues.